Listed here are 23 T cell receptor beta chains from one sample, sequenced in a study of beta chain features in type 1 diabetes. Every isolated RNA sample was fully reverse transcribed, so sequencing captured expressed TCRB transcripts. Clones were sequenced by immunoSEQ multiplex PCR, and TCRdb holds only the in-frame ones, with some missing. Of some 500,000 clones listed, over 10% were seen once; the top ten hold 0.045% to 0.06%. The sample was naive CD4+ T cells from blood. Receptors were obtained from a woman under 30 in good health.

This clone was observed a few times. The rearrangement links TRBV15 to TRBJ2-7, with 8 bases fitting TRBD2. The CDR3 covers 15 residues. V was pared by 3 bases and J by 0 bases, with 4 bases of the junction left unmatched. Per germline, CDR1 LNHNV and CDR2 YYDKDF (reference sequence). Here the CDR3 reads CATSRRAGVSYEQYF. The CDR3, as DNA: TGTGCCACCAGCAGGAGAGCGGGAGTCTCCTACGAGCAGTACTTC.

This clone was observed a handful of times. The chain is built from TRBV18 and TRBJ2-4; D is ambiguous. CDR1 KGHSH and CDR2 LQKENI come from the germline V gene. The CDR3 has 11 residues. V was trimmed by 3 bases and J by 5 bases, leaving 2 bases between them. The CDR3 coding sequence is TGTGCCAGCTCACCCGAAAACATTCAGTACTTC. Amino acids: CASSPENIQYF.

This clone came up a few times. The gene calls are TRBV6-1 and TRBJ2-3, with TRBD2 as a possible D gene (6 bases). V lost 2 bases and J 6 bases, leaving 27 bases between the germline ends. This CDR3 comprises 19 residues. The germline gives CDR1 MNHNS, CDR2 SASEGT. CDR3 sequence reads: CASSETFGGDPTEKDTQYF. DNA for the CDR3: TGTGCCAGCAGTGAAACGTTCGGCGGGGACCCTACGGAAAAGGATACGCAGTATTTT.

The CDR3 region is CAWSHRDREAGEQYF. The CDR3, as DNA: TGTGCCTGGAGTCACCGGGACAGGGAGGCCGGCGAGCAGTACTTC. The chain joins TRBV30 to TRBJ2-7; 9 nucleotides agree with TRBD1. Germline V gives CDR1 GTSNPN, CDR2 SVGIG (reference sequence). J lost 6 bases, V lost 2 bases, and 11 bases had no gene match. This CDR3 contains 15 residues.

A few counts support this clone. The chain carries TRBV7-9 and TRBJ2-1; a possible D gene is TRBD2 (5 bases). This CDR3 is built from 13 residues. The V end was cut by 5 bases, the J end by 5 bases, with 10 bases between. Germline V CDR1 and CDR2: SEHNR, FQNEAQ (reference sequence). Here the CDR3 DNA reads TGTGCCAGCAGCCTAGACGGGAACAATGAGCAGTTCTTC. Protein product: CASSLDGNNEQFF.

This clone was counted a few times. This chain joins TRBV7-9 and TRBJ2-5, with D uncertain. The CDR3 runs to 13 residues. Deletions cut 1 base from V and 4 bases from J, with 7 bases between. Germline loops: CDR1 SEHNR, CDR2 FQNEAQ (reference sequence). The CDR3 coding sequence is TGTGCCAGCAGCTTAGAGGTGATAGAGACCCAGTACTTC. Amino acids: CASSLEVIETQYF.

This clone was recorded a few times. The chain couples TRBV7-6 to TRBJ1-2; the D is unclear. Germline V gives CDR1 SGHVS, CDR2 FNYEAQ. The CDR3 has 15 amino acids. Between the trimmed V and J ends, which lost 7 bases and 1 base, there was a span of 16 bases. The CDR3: CASTPRSSDNYGYTF. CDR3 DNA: TGTGCCAGCACCCCCAGAAGCTCGGATAACTATGGCTACACCTTC.

CDR3 amino acids: CASSVHREETQYF. The CDR3 nucleotides are TGTGCCAGCAGCGTGCACAGGGAGGAGACCCAGTACTTC. The gene calls are TRBV7-2 and TRBJ2-5; weak D call: TRBD1 (6 bases). Trimming took 5 bases from V and 5 from J, leaving 12 bases between them. The CDR3 runs to 13 residues. Germline values: CDR1 SGHTA, CDR2 FQGNSA.

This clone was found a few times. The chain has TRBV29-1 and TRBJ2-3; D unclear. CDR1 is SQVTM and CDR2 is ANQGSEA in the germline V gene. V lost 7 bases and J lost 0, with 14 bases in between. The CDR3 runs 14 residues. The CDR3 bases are TGCAGCGGCAGAAGGCAATTTAGCACAGATACGCAGTATTTT. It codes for CSGRRQFSTDTQYF.

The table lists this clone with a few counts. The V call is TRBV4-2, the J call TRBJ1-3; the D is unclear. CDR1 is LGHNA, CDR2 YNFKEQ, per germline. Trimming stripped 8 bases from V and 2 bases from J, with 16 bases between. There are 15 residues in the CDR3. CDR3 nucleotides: TGTGCCAGCTCCCGTAATCCAGAGGCTGGAAACACCATATATTTT. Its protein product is CASSRNPEAGNTIYF.

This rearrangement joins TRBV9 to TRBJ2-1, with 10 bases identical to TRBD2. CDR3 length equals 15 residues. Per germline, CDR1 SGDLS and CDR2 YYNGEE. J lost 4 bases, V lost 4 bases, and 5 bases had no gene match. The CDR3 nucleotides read TGTGCCAGCAGCATACTAGCGGGGCGGTACAATGAGCAGTTCTTC. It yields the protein CASSILAGRYNEQFF.

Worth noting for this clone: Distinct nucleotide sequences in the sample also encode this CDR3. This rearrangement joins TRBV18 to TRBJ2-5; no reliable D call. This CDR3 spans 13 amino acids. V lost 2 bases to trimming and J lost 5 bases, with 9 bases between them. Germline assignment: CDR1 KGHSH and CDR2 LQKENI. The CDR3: CASSPGLGETQYF. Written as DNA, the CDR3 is TGTGCCAGCTCACCAGGGTTGGGGGAGACCCAGTACTTC.

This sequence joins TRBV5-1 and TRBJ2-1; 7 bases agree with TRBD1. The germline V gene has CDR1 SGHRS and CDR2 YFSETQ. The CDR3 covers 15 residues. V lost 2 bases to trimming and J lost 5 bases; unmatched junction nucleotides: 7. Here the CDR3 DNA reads TGCGCCAGCAGCTTTGCAGGGGGAAGGAACAATGAGCAGTTCTTC. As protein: CASSFAGGRNNEQFF.

Here the CDR3 reads CASNRGSSYNEQFF. The CDR3, as DNA: TGTGCCTCCAACCGTGGGAGCTCCTACAATGAGCAGTTCTTC. The V and J genes are TRBV15 and TRBJ2-1; TRBD2 is a possible D gene (5 bases). Germline assignment: CDR1 LNHNV and CDR2 YYDKDF (reference sequence). The CDR3 has 14 amino acids. Trimming cost V 11 bases and J 0 bases, with 14 bases left between them.

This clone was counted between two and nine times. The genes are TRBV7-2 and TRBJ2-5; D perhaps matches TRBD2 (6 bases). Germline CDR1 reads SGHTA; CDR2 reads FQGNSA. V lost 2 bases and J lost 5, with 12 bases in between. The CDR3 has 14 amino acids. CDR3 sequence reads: CASSLFPSVETQYF. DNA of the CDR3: TGTGCCAGCAGCTTATTCCCTAGCGTGGAGACCCAGTACTTC.

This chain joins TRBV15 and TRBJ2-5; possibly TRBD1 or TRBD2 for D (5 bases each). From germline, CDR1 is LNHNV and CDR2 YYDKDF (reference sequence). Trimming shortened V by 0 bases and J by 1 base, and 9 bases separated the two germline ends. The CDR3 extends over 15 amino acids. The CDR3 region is CATSRDAGTQETQYF. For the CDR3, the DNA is TGTGCCACCAGCAGAGATGCCGGGACCCAAGAGACCCAGTACTTC.

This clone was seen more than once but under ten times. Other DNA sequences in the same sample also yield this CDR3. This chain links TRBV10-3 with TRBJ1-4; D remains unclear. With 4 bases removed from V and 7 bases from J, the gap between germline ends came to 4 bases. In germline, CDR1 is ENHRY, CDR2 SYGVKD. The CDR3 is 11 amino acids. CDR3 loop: CAISGGEKLFF. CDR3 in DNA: TGTGCCATCAGTGGTGGTGAAAAACTGTTTTTT.

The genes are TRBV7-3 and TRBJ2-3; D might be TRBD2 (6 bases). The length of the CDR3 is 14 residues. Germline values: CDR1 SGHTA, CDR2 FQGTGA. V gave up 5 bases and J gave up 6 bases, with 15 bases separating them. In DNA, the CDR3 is TGTGCCAGCAGCCGAAATGGAGGGGAGGATACGCAGTATTTT. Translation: CASSRNGGEDTQYF.

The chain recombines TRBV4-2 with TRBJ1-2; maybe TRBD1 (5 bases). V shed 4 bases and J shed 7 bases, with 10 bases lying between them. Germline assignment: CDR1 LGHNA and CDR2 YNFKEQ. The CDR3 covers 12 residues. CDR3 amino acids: CASSLTRGGYTF. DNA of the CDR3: TGTGCCAGCAGCCTCACGAGGGGTGGCTACACCTTC.

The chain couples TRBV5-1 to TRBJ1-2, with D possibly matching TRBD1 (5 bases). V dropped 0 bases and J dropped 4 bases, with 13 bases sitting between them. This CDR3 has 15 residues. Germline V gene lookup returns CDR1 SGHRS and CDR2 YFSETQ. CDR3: CASSLEAGRGYGYTF. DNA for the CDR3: TGCGCCAGCAGCTTGGAGGCAGGGAGAGGCTATGGCTACACCTTC.

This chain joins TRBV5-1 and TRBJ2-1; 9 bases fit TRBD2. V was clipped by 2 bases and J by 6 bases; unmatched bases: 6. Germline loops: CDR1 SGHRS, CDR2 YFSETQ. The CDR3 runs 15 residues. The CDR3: CASSFRAGGTNEQFF. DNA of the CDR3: TGCGCCAGCAGCTTTCGAGCGGGAGGAACCAATGAGCAGTTCTTC. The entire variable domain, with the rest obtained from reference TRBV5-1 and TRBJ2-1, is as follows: KAGVTQTPRYLIKTRGQQVTLSCSPISGHRSVSWYQQTPGQGLQFLFEYFSETQRNKGNFPGRFSGRQFSNSRSEMNVSTLELGDSALYLCASSFRAGGTNEQFFGPGTRLTVL.

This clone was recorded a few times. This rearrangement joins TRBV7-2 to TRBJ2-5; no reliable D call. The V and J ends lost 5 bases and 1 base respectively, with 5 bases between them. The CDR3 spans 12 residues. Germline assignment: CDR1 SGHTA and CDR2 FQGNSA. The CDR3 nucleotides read TGTGCCAGCAGCAGGGCCCAAGAGACCCAGTACTTC. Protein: CASSRAQETQYF.

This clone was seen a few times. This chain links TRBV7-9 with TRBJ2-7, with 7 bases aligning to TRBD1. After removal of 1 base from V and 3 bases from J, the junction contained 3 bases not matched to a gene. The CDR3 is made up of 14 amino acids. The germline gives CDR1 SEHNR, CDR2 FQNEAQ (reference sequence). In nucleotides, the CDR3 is TGTGCCAGCAGCTTAGGGGACAGCATCTACGAGCAGTACTTC. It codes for CASSLGDSIYEQYF.